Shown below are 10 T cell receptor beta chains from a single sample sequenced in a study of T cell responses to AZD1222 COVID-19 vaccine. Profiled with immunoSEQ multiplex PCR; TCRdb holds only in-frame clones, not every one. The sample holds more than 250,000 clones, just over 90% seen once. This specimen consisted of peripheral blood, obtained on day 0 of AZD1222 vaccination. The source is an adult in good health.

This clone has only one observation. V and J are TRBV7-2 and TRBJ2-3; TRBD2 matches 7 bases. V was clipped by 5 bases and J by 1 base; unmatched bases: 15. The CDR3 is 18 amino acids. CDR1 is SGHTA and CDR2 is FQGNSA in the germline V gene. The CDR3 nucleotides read TGTGCCAGCAGCCCCGGACCCGGTGCTCGGGGGGGCACAGATACGCAGTATTTT. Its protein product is CASSPGPGARGGTDTQYF.

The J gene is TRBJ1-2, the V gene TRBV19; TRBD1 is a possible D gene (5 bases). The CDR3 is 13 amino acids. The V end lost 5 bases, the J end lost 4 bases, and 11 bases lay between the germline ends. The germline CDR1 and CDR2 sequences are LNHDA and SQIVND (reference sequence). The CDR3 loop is CASSLEGTYGYTF. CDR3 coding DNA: TGTGCCAGTAGTCTCGAGGGGACCTATGGCTACACCTTC.

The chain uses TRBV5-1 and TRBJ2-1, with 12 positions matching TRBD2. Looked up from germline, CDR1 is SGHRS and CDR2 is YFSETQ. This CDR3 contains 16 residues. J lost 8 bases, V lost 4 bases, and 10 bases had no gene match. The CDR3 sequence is CASSLQTSGSMDEQFF. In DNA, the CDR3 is TGCGCCAGCAGCCTTCAGACTAGCGGGAGTATGGATGAGCAGTTCTTC. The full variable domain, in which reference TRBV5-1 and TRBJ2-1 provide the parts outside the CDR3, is KAGVTQTPRYLIKTRGQQVTLSCSPISGHRSVSWYQQTPGQGLQFLFEYFSETQRNKGNFPGRFSGRQFSNSRSEMNVSTLELGDSALYLCASSLQTSGSMDEQFFGPGTRLTVL.

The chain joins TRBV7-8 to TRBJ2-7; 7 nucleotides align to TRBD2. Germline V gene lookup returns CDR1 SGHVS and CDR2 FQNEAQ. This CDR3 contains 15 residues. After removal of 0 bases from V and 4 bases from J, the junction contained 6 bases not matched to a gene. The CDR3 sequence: CASSLAPEAGYEQYF. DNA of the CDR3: TGTGCCAGCAGCTTAGCGCCAGAAGCGGGGTACGAGCAGTACTTC.

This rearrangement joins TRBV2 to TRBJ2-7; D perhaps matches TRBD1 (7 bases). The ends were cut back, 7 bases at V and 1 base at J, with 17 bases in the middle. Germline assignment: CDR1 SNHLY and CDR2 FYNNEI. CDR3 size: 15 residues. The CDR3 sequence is CASTPAGQLSYEQYF. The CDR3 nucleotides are TGTGCCAGCACCCCGGCGGGACAGCTTTCCTACGAGCAGTACTTC.

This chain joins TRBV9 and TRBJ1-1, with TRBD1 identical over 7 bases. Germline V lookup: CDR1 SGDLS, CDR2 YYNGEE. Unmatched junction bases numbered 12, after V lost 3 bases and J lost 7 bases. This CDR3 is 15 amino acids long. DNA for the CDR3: TGTGCCAGCAGCGCCAATACACAGGGGTGGGGTGAAGCTTTCTTT. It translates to CASSANTQGWGEAFF.

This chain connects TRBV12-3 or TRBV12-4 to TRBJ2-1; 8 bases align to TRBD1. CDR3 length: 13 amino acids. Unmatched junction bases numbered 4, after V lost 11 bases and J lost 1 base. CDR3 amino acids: CASRQGSYNEQFF. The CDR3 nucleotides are TGTGCCTCCCGACAGGGGTCCTACAATGAGCAGTTCTTC.

CDR3 protein: CASSVTSESTDTQYF. CDR3 DNA sequence: TGCGCCAGCAGCGTGACTAGCGAAAGCACAGATACGCAGTATTTT. The chain links TRBV5-1 to TRBJ2-3; the match to TRBD2 covers 8 bases. CDR1 is SGHRS, CDR2 YFSETQ, per germline. The CDR3 extends over 15 amino acids. V was pared by 4 bases and J by 0 bases, with 4 bases of the junction left unmatched.

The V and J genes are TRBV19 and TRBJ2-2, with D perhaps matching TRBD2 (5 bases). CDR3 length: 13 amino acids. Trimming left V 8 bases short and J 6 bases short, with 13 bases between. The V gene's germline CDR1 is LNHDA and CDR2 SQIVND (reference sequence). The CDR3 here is CASSPGLAGELFF. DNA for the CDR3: TGTGCCAGTTCCCCGGGGTTGGCCGGGGAGCTGTTTTTT.

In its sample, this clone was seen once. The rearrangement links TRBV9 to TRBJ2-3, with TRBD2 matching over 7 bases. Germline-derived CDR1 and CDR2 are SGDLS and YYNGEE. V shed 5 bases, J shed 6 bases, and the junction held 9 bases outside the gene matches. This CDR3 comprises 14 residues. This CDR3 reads CASSSLAGEDTQYF. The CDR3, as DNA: TGTGCCAGCAGTAGCTTGGCGGGAGAGGATACGCAGTATTTT.